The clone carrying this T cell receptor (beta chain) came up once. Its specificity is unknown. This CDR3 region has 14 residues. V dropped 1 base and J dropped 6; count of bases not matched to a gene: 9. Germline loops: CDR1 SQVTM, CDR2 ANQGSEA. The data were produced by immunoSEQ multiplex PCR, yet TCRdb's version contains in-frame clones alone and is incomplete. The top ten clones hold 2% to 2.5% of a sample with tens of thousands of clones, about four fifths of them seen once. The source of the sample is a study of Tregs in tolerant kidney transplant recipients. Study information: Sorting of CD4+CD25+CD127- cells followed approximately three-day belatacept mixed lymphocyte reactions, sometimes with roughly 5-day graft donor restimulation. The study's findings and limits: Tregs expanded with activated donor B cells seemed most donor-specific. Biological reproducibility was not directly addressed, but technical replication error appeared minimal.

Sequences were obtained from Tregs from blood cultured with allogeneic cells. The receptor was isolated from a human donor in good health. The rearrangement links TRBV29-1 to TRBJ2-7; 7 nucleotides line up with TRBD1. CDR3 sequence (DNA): TGCAGCGTTGAAGTGGGGACAGCCACTCGCGAGCAGTACTTC. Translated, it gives CSVEVGTATREQYF.